This entry lists 24 T cell receptor beta chains sequenced from one sample in a study of blood T cell repertoires in COVID-19. Only in-frame clones appear in the TCRdb table, and some are missing; sequencing was by immunoSEQ multiplex PCR. The repertoire has some 150,000 clones, 85% to 90% of them found once; the top ten carry 15%. The material sequenced was peripheral blood. These receptors were collected from a woman aged 40 to 55 with acute or convalescent COVID-19.

This clone was counted a few times. The chain couples TRBV5-1 to TRBJ2-7; maybe TRBD2 (6 bases). Trimming pared 6 bases from V and 7 bases from J, leaving 11 bases between. Germline assignment: CDR1 SGHRS and CDR2 YFSETQ. CDR3 length: 11 residues. CDR3 nucleotide sequence: TGCGCCAGCATGGACGGAGGGGAGCAGTACTTC. Its translation is CASMDGGEQYF.

This clone appeared once. The chain has TRBV5-1 and TRBJ1-1; D might be TRBD1 (5 bases). Germline-derived CDR1 and CDR2 are SGHRS and YFSETQ. V was cut by 1 base and J by 5 bases, with 21 bases left in between. The CDR3 contains 17 residues. The CDR3: CASSLRSVGGRTTEAFF. The CDR3 DNA sequence: TGCGCCAGCAGCTTGAGGTCCGTGGGGGGTCGAACGACTGAAGCTTTCTTT.

The V gene is TRBV11-2, the J gene TRBJ1-1; weak D call: TRBD1 (5 bases). Deletions cut 5 bases from V and 7 bases from J, with 11 bases between. CDR1 is SGHAT and CDR2 is FQNNGV in the germline V gene. CDR3 length: 12 amino acids. The chain's CDR3 is CASSQQAVEAFF. The CDR3 DNA reads as TGTGCCAGCAGCCAACAGGCCGTTGAAGCTTTCTTT.

The V call is TRBV19, the J call TRBJ1-4; 10 bases are a match to TRBD1. The CDR3 consists of 15 residues. V gave up 5 bases and J gave up 8 bases; unmatched junction bases: 8. The germline CDR1 and CDR2 sequences are LNHDA and SQIVND (reference sequence). CDR3 in DNA: TGTGCCAGTAGTTCCACGGGACAGGGGTACGAAAAACTGTTTTTT. Its translation is CASSSTGQGYEKLFF.

This chain connects TRBV30 to TRBJ1-3; 10 nucleotides match TRBD1. Germline-derived CDR1 and CDR2 are GTSNPN and SVGIG (reference sequence). The CDR3 has 17 residues. V shed 2 bases and J 2 bases; nucleotides not matched to a gene: 9. CDR3 residues: CAWSPGQGLVTGNTIYF. The CDR3 DNA reads TGTGCCTGGAGTCCGGGACAGGGGCTAGTTACTGGAAACACCATATATTTT.

The sample holds one count of this clone. The chain uses TRBV10-3 and TRBJ2-1; maybe TRBD2 (7 bases). This CDR3 has 14 residues. Trimming took 5 bases from V and 4 from J, leaving 12 bases between them. The germline gives CDR1 ENHRY, CDR2 SYGVKD. CDR3 nucleotide sequence: TGTGCCATCAGTACACGGGGGGCGTACAATGAGCAGTTCTTC. It specifies CAISTRGAYNEQFF.

This clone was seen only once. J is TRBJ1-1 and V is TRBV5-6, with TRBD1 matching 10 bases. The germline CDR1 and CDR2 sequences are SGHDT and YYEEEE. The trim removed 3 bases at V and 4 bases at J, leaving 18 bases unmatched. The CDR3 has 19 amino acids. CDR3 protein: CASSYDLYSPGQGLTEAFF. CDR3 DNA sequence: TGTGCCAGCAGCTACGACTTGTACTCCCCGGGACAGGGGCTCACTGAAGCTTTCTTT.

V and J are TRBV3-1 (or the pseudogene TRBV3-2) and TRBJ1-1, with 9 bases lining up with TRBD1. Germline V gives CDR1 LGHDT, CDR2 YNNKEL (reference sequence). The CDR3 runs to 15 residues. The ends lost 4 bases at V and 4 bases at J; junction bases unmatched: 7. The CDR3 coding sequence is TGTGCCAGCAGCCCCCCGGGACAGGGTATCACTGAAGCTTTCTTT. Translating gives CASSPPGQGITEAFF.

The chain is built from TRBV7-2 and TRBJ2-7, with 8 bases identical to TRBD2. The CDR3 has 13 residues. V gave up 5 bases and J gave up 2 bases; unmatched junction bases: 2. In germline, CDR1 is SGHTA, CDR2 FQGNSA. The CDR3 loop reads CASSRTSTYEQYF. In DNA, the CDR3 is TGTGCCAGCAGCCGGACTAGCACCTACGAGCAGTACTTC. Full variable domain (remainder filled in from reference TRBV7-2 and TRBJ2-7): GAGVSQSPSNKVTEKGKDVELRCDPISGHTALYWYRQSLGQGLEFLIYFQGNSAPDKSGLPSDRFSAERTGGSVSTLTIQRTQQEDSAVYLCASSRTSTYEQYFGPGTRLTVT.

Only a few counts were recorded for this clone. V and J are TRBV7-3 and TRBJ1-1; D gene ambiguous. CDR3 size: 13 residues. CDR1 and CDR2 from the germline V gene are SGHTA and FQGTGA. Between the trimmed V and J ends, which lost 6 bases and 0 bases, there was a span of 8 bases. The CDR3 DNA reads TGTGCCAGCAGTCCGGTAGTGAACACTGAAGCTTTCTTT. Residues: CASSPVVNTEAFF.

V and J are TRBV5-1 and TRBJ1-2, with a tentative D call TRBD1 (5 bases). This CDR3 has 12 residues. The V and J ends lost 4 bases and 7 bases respectively, with 11 bases between them. Germline lookup yields CDR1 SGHRS and CDR2 YFSETQ. The CDR3 spells CASSGTGSGYTF. CDR3 bases: TGCGCCAGCAGCGGAACAGGTAGTGGCTACACCTTC. Filled out from reference TRBV5-1 and TRBJ1-2, the complete variable domain reads KAGVTQTPRYLIKTRGQQVTLSCSPISGHRSVSWYQQTPGQGLQFLFEYFSETQRNKGNFPGRFSGRQFSNSRSEMNVSTLELGDSALYLCASSGTGSGYTFGSGTRLTVV.

V and J are TRBV18 and TRBJ2-1, with 7 nucleotides matching TRBD2. Germline lookup yields CDR1 KGHSH and CDR2 LQKENI. The CDR3 spans 13 residues. The J segment lost 6 bases and the V segment lost 10 bases, leaving 9 bases of the junction unmatched. CDR3 loop: CATGSGAFNEQFF. DNA of the CDR3: TGTGCCACAGGGAGCGGGGCCTTCAATGAGCAGTTCTTC.

On this clone: The same CDR3 is also encoded by other DNA sequences in this sample. The chain links TRBV7-3 to TRBJ2-3; no reliable D call. V was pared by 2 bases and J by 0 bases, with 9 bases between. Germline V gives CDR1 SGHTA, CDR2 FQGTGA. CDR3 length: 15 residues. CDR3 DNA sequence: TGTGCCAGCAGCTTAGGGCAAAGTAGCACAGATACGCAGTATTTT. Amino acid sequence: CASSLGQSSTDTQYF.

This clone was observed a single time. This sequence joins TRBV7-8 and TRBJ2-4, with 8 nucleotides matching TRBD1. This CDR3 contains 13 residues. The J segment lost 5 bases and the V segment lost 5 bases, leaving 2 bases of the junction unmatched. Germline CDR1 reads SGHVS; CDR2 reads FQNEAQ. DNA for the CDR3: TGTGCCAGCAGCCGGACAGGGCAAAACATTCAGTACTTC. This encodes CASSRTGQNIQYF.

The chain is built from TRBV5-8 and TRBJ2-3; 8 bases agree with TRBD2. Germline loops: CDR1 SGHTS, CDR2 YDEGEE. After removal of 0 bases from V and 3 bases from J, the junction contained 12 bases not matched to a gene. CDR3 length: 18 residues. The CDR3 region is CASSLGVGPGGPTDTQYF. The CDR3 DNA reads as TGTGCCAGCAGCTTGGGAGTTGGACCGGGAGGGCCAACAGATACGCAGTATTTT.

This clone has a single count. The chain is built from TRBV5-1 and TRBJ2-7; TRBD2 matches 8 bases. CDR1 is SGHRS and CDR2 is YFSETQ in the germline V gene. Germline trimming cut 0 bases from V and 0 bases from J; bases unmatched to any gene: 5. There are 16 residues in the CDR3. For the CDR3, the DNA is TGCGCCAGCAGCTTGGTCCCCGGGACTAGCTCCTACGAGCAGTACTTC. Translation gives CASSLVPGTSSYEQYF.

This chain links TRBV5-1 with TRBJ2-7, with D possibly TRBD1 on 6 matching bases. Germline values: CDR1 SGHRS, CDR2 YFSETQ. The CDR3 runs to 16 residues. Trimming cost V 0 bases and J 3 bases, with 16 bases left between them. The CDR3 coding sequence is TGCGCCAGCAGCTTGGAGGGTGTGGGGGCCAGCTACGAGCAGTACTTC. It is translated as CASSLEGVGASYEQYF.

V is TRBV19 and J is TRBJ2-3; 9 nucleotides match TRBD2. This CDR3 has 15 residues. CDR1 and CDR2 (germline): LNHDA, SQIVND (reference sequence). V lost 3 bases, J lost 4 bases, and 5 bases stayed unmatched. This chain's CDR3 is CASSIMRGGPDTQYF. The CDR3 DNA sequence: TGTGCCAGTAGTATTATGCGGGGGGGCCCAGATACGCAGTATTTT.

The J gene is TRBJ1-1, the V gene TRBV28, with 9 bases lining up with TRBD1. The CDR3 totals 15 residues. From germline, CDR1 is MDHEN and CDR2 SYDVKM. Trimming removed 6 bases from V and 4 bases from J; junction bases left unmatched: 9. For the CDR3, the DNA is TGTGCCAGCAGGAAGGGGGACAGGGATGCCACTGAAGCTTTCTTT. The encoded protein is CASRKGDRDATEAFF.

The V call is TRBV9, the J call TRBJ2-7; TRBD1 agrees at 7 bases. Germline V CDR1 and CDR2: SGDLS, YYNGEE. With V trimmed by 0 bases and J by 7 bases, 7 bases remained unmatched. CDR3 length equals 14 residues. The CDR3 sequence is CASSVGTTGLEQYF. The CDR3 DNA reads as TGTGCCAGCAGCGTAGGAACGACAGGGTTGGAGCAGTACTTC. Supplemented by reference TRBV9 and TRBJ2-7, the full variable domain reads DSGVTQTPKHLITATGQRVTLRCSPRSGDLSVYWYQQSLDQGLQFLIQYYNGEERAKGNILERFSAQQFPDLHSELNLSSLELGDSALYFCASSVGTTGLEQYFGPGTRLTVT.

The sample holds a few counts of this clone. The chain joins TRBV11-3 to TRBJ1-1, with D unresolved. Trimming took 0 bases from V and 1 from J, leaving 9 bases between them. The CDR3 has 15 residues. CDR1 and CDR2 (germline): SGHNT, YENEEA. The CDR3 sequence: CASSLDSRPNTEAFF. DNA of the CDR3: TGTGCCAGCAGCTTAGATAGCCGGCCGAACACTGAAGCTTTCTTT.

The genes are TRBV28 and TRBJ2-5; D is possibly TRBD2 (5 bases). V lost 8 bases, J lost 4 bases, and 11 bases lay in between. Germline V gene data show CDR1 as MDHEN and CDR2 as SYDVKM. The CDR3 extends over 12 amino acids. CDR3 sequence (DNA): TGTGCCAGCTCTGTCGGGGTAGAGACCCAGTACTTC. Protein: CASSVGVETQYF.

The V call is TRBV5-6, the J call TRBJ1-5, with no clear D. This CDR3 has 13 amino acids. Trimming stripped 4 bases from V and 6 bases from J, with 11 bases between. The germline gives CDR1 SGHDT, CDR2 YYEEEE. The CDR3 DNA sequence: TGTGCCAGCAGCCTAGAAGGCGTTCAGCCCCAGCATTTT. This translates into CASSLEGVQPQHF.

The chain uses TRBV7-3 and TRBJ2-3, with 7 bases fitting TRBD1. This CDR3 has 15 residues. V was pared by 5 bases and J by 1 base, with 6 bases of the junction left unmatched. Germline CDR1 SGHTA, CDR2 FQGTGA. CDR3 sequence (DNA): TGTGCCAGCAGCAAGGGACAGACCCGCACAGATACGCAGTATTTT. This gives the protein CASSKGQTRTDTQYF.